Reported below is one T cell receptor beta chain. What it recognizes is unknown. Germline lookup yields CDR1 SGHRS and CDR2 YFSETQ. This CDR3 has 13 residues. The V and J ends lost 0 bases and 2 bases respectively, with 4 bases between them. These data come from a study of T cell responses to AZD1222 COVID-19 vaccine. Study-wide points: The reported proportion of spike-specific TCRs targeting unmutated variant regions was nearly half. At 160-218 and 743-854, vaccine-associated CD4 TCRs were dominant, and they spanned spike. Spike-specific TCR breadth and depth both grew after two AZD1222 doses. The donor cohort was predominantly white British with a female majority, and clonal diversity may have been underestimated.

Profiling relied on immunoSEQ multiplex PCR, and the TCRdb table lists in-frame clones only, not all of them. Of about 120,000 clones in the sample, around 94% were seen once. Material: peripheral blood, obtained 28 days after the second AZD1222 dose. The rearrangement joins TRBV5-1 to TRBJ2-3; D remains unclear. This sequence originates from an adult who received the AZD1222 COVID-19 vaccine. The CDR3: CASSLEATDTQYF. The CDR3 DNA sequence: TGCGCCAGCAGCTTGGAGGCCACAGATACGCAGTATTTT.